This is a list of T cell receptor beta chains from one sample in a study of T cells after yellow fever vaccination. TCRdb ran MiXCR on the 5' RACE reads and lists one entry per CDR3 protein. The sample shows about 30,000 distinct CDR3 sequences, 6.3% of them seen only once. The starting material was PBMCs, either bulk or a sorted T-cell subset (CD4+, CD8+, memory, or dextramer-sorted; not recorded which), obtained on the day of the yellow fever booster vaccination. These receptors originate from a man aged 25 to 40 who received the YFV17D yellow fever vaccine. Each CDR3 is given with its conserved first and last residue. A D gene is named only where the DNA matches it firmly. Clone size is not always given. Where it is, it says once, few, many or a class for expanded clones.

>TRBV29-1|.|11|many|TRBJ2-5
CSVGVGGMVYF
TGCAGCGTTGGGGTTGGCGGGATGGTTTACTTC
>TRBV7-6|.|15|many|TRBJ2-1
CASSLQGVGVNEQFF
TGTGCCAGCAGCCTACAGGGAGTAGGTGTCAATGAGCAGTTCTTC
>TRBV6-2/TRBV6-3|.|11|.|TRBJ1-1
CASSYGREAFF
TGTGCCAGCAGTTACGGGAGAGAAGCTTTCTTT
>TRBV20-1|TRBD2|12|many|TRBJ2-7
CSSASGRYEQYF
TGCAGTTCCGCTAGCGGGAGATACGAGCAGTACTTC
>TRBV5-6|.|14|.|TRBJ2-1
CAMGPRLFYNEQFF
TGTGCCATGGGCCCCCGCCTGTTCTACAATGAGCAGTTCTTC
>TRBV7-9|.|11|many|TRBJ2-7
CASSASYEQYF
TGTGCCAGCAGCGCCTCCTACGAGCAGTACTTC
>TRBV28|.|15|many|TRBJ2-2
CASSLGRFNTGELFF
TGTGCCAGCAGTTTAGGCAGATTCAACACCGGGGAGCTGTTTTTT
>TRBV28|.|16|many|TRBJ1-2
CASSPSGGGANYGYTF
TGTGCCAGCAGTCCCTCCGGTGGAGGAGCTAACTATGGCTACACCTTC
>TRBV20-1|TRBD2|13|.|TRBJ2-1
CSATTSGGLRQFF
TGCAGTGCCACGACTAGCGGGGGACTTCGGCAGTTCTTC
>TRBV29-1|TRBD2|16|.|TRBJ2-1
CSVTNRGLAGSYEQFF
TGCAGCGTCACAAACCGGGGACTAGCGGGAAGCTATGAGCAGTTCTTC
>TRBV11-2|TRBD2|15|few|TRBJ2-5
CASSLVVAGGETQYF
TGTGCCAGCAGCTTAGTGGTGGCGGGAGGAGAGACCCAGTACTTC
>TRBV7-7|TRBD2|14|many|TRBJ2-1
CASSFGGANNEQFF
TGTGCTAGCAGCTTCGGGGGGGCTAACAATGAGCAGTTCTTC
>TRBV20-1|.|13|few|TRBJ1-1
CSAITAPNTEAFF
TGCAGTGCCATTACGGCGCCAAACACTGAAGCTTTCTTT
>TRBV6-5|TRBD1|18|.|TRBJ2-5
CASSYDFGTGYRKETQYF
TGTGCCAGCAGTTACGACTTCGGGACAGGGTATAGGAAAGAGACCCAGTACTTC
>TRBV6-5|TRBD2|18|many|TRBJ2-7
CASSYSVSASGRAGEQYF
TGTGCCAGCAGTTACTCCGTTTCGGCTAGCGGGAGGGCCGGGGAGCAGTACTTC
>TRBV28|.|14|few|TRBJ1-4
CASSQTATGEKLFF
TGTGCCAGCTCCCAGACCGCGACCGGGGAAAAACTGTTTTTT
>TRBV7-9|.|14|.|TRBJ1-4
CASGQPNRREKLFF
TGTGCCAGCGGCCAACCCAACCGGAGGGAAAAACTGTTTTTT
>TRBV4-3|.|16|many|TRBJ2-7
CASSQTLLEGSYEQYF
TGCGCCAGCAGCCAAACGCTCCTAGAGGGGTCCTACGAGCAGTACTTC
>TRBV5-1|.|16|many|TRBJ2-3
CASSLKPNRDVDTQYF
TGCGCCAGCAGCTTGAAACCTAACAGGGATGTGGATACGCAGTATTTT
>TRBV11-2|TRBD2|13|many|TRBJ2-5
CASSQGLGETQYF
TGTGCCAGCAGCCAGGGACTAGGAGAGACCCAGTACTTC
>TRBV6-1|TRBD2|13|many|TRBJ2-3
CATASGGKDTQYF
TGTGCTACGGCATCGGGAGGGAAAGATACGCAGTATTTT
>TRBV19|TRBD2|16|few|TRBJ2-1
CASSIPTSGPYNEQFF
TGTGCCAGTAGTATCCCTACTAGCGGACCTTACAATGAGCAGTTCTTC
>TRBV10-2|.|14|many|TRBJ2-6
CASSGSSGANVLTF
TGCGCCAGCAGTGGGAGCTCGGGGGCCAACGTCCTGACTTTC
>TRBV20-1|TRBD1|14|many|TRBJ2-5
CSEAGGESQETQYF
TGCAGTGAGGCAGGGGGCGAATCTCAAGAGACCCAGTACTTC
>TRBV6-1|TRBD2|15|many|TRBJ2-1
CASSASSGVSGEQFF
TGTGCCAGCAGCGCGTCTAGCGGGGTCTCCGGTGAGCAGTTCTTC
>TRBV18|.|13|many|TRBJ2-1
CASAQGRDNEQFF
TGTGCCAGCGCCCAGGGGAGGGACAATGAGCAGTTCTTC
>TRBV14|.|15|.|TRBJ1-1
CASSQMGGTYAEAFF
TGTGCCAGCAGCCAAATGGGTGGGACCTATGCTGAAGCTTTCTTT
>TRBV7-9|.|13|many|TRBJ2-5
CASIPRGAETQYF
TGTGCCAGCATTCCCCGGGGCGCGGAGACCCAGTACTTC
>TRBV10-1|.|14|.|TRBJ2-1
CASSEEGSYNEQFF
TGCGCCAGCAGTGAGGAGGGCTCCTACAATGAGCAGTTCTTC